Shown below are 32 T cell receptor beta chains from a single sample sequenced in a study of T cells of healthy individuals. TCRdb independently ran MiXCR on the 5' RACE reads; one entry per CDR3 protein. The sample yields over 95,000 distinct CDR3 sequences, under 20% seen once. These receptors were taken from a human donor in good health.

This clonotype turned up a few times. The rearrangement links TRBV4-1 to TRBJ2-5; 11 bases line up with TRBD2. V shed 1 base, J shed 2 bases, and the junction held 6 bases outside the gene matches. This CDR3 is built from 17 residues. Per the germline V gene, CDR1 is MGHRA and CDR2 is YSYEKL. CDR3 nucleotides: TGCGCCAGCAGCCAAGGCGGTATAGCGGGGGGGCAAGAGACCCAGTACTTC. It specifies CASSQGGIAGGQETQYF.

This chain joins TRBV29-1 and TRBJ2-1; possibly TRBD2 for D (6 bases). Trimming removed 4 bases at V and 2 bases at J, with 12 bases between. This CDR3 spans 14 amino acids. The V gene's germline CDR1 is SQVTM and CDR2 ANQGSEA. CDR3 sequence reads: CSVAGGLTYNEQFF. Written as DNA, the CDR3 is TGCAGCGTTGCTGGCGGACTAACCTACAATGAGCAGTTCTTC.

The chain joins TRBV7-2 to TRBJ2-1; tentatively, D is TRBD1 or TRBD2 (5 bases each). V lost 6 bases, J lost 11 bases, and 14 bases lay in between. CDR1 and CDR2 (germline): SGHTA, FQGNSA. CDR3 size: 12 residues. The CDR3 DNA is TGTGCCAGCAGTTACAAGAGGGGACAGCAGTTCTTC. This translates into CASSYKRGQQFF.

The chain links TRBV4-1 to TRBJ1-1; weak D call: TRBD1 (6 bases). The V end lost 5 bases, the J end lost 5 bases, and 21 bases lay between the germline ends. Germline lookup yields CDR1 MGHRA and CDR2 YSYEKL. CDR3 length equals 16 residues. DNA for the CDR3: TGCGCCAGCAGCTTATTCGCGACAGGAGTTGAGACTGAAGCTTTCTTT. Its translation: CASSLFATGVETEAFF.

This clonotype was picked up a small number of times. CDR3: CASTFTGELFF. In DNA, the CDR3 is TGTGCCAGCACGTTCACCGGGGAGCTGTTTTTT. V usage is TRBV2 and J usage is TRBJ2-2; D is unresolved. Between the trimmed V and J ends, which lost 7 bases and 4 bases, there was a span of 4 bases. The CDR3 has 11 residues. CDR1 is SNHLY and CDR2 is FYNNEI in the germline V gene.

There are a few counts of this clonotype. V and J are TRBV5-1 and TRBJ2-1, with D uncertain. This CDR3 region has 12 residues. The V gene's germline CDR1 is SGHRS and CDR2 YFSETQ. Trimming shortened V by 0 bases and J by 12 bases, and 10 bases separated the two germline ends. CDR3 DNA sequence: TGCGCCAGCAGCTTGGAAGGGTTTGGGCAGTTCTTC. This translates into CASSLEGFGQFF. Using reference TRBV5-1 and TRBJ2-1 for the parts outside the CDR3, the full variable domain is KAGVTQTPRYLIKTRGQQVTLSCSPISGHRSVSWYQQTPGQGLQFLFEYFSETQRNKGNFPGRFSGRQFSNSRSEMNVSTLELGDSALYLCASSLEGFGQFFGPGTRLTVL.

The chain carries TRBV6-2 or TRBV6-3 and TRBJ1-1; 10 nucleotides agree with TRBD1. The CDR3 contains 16 residues. The trim removed 7 bases at V and 0 bases at J, leaving 8 bases unmatched. Germline V gives CDR1 MNHEY, CDR2 SVGEGT. This CDR3 is CASIRGQGKLNTEAFF. DNA for the CDR3: TGTGCCAGCATAAGGGGACAGGGGAAATTGAACACTGAAGCTTTCTTT.

The chain carries TRBV5-1 and TRBJ2-7; D is perhaps TRBD1 (6 bases). V was cut by 5 bases and J by 2 bases, with 14 bases left in between. This CDR3 contains 14 residues. Germline loops: CDR1 SGHRS, CDR2 YFSETQ. For the CDR3, the DNA is TGCGCCAGCAGTCGGACAGAATCGACCTACGAGCAGTACTTC. Protein sequence: CASSRTESTYEQYF.

This chain links TRBV20-1 with TRBJ1-1; 9 bases match TRBD1. CDR1 DFQATT and CDR2 SNEGSKA come from the germline V gene (reference sequence). This CDR3 spans 15 amino acids. V lost 6 bases, J lost 3 bases, and 11 bases stayed unmatched. CDR3 in DNA: TGCAGTGCAAGTGGACAGGGGTTTACGTACACTGAAGCTTTCTTT. Its translation: CSASGQGFTYTEAFF.

The chain couples TRBV7-9 to TRBJ2-7, with TRBD2 matching 9 bases. CDR3 size: 15 residues. With V trimmed by 0 bases and J by 6 bases, 6 bases remained unmatched. Per the germline V gene, CDR1 is SEHNR and CDR2 is FQNEAQ (reference sequence). CDR3 loop: CASSLAAGGTTEQYF. CDR3 nucleotide sequence: TGTGCCAGCAGCTTAGCTGCGGGAGGGACTACCGAGCAGTACTTC.

The chain combines TRBV20-1 with TRBJ1-5; a weak D match, TRBD1 (5 bases). Trimming stripped 8 bases from V and 2 bases from J, with 10 bases between. The CDR3 is 12 amino acids. Germline V lookup: CDR1 DFQATT, CDR2 SNEGSKA (reference sequence). CDR3 bases: TGCAGTCTAGGGGATCGCAATCAGCCCCAGCATTTT. Its protein product is CSLGDRNQPQHF.

V gene TRBV28 combines with J gene TRBJ1-5; no clear D. CDR1 and CDR2 (germline): MDHEN, SYDVKM. CDR3 length: 12 residues. V lost 5 bases and J lost 7, with 9 bases in between. The CDR3 coding sequence is TGTGCCAGCAGTACTGGGTCCCAGCCCCAGCATTTT. Its translation is CASSTGSQPQHF.

Regarding this clonotype: A much larger clone differs from this one at a single base, so this may be a read error. This rearrangement joins TRBV30 to TRBJ1-5; no reliable D call. The V end was cut by 1 base, the J end by 3 bases, with 7 bases between. The germline V gene has CDR1 GTSNPN and CDR2 SVGIG (reference sequence). The CDR3 sequence is 13 residues long. CDR3 sequence: CAWSDGFNQPQHF. In DNA form, the CDR3 reads TGTGCCTGGAGTGACGGATTCAATCAGCCCCAGCATTTT.

This clonotype was seen many times. The genes are TRBV6-5 and TRBJ2-3, with unresolved D. The V and J ends lost 6 bases and 9 bases respectively, with 13 bases between them. The CDR3 covers 12 residues. The germline CDR1 and CDR2 sequences are MNHEY and SVGAGI. The CDR3 protein is CASRGLAETQYF. In DNA form, the CDR3 reads TGTGCCAGCAGGGGCCTTGCGGAGACGCAGTATTTT.

This clonotype was detected only a few times. The rearrangement joins TRBV4-1 to TRBJ1-1; possibly TRBD1 for D (6 bases). CDR3 length: 15 residues. Germline loops: CDR1 MGHRA, CDR2 YSYEKL. With 7 bases removed from V and 2 bases from J, the gap between germline ends came to 17 bases. The CDR3 sequence is CASNLGGAGNTEAFF. For the CDR3, the DNA is TGCGCCAGCAACCTCGGGGGGGCGGGAAACACTGAAGCTTTCTTT.

The chain carries TRBV11-1 and TRBJ2-5; 9 bases are a match to TRBD2. V trimming: 1 base; J trimming: 2 bases; junction bases outside the gene matches: 5. This CDR3 region has 16 residues. The germline V gene has CDR1 SGHAT and CDR2 FQDESV (reference sequence). The CDR3 reads CASSLGLAAEQETQYF. The CDR3 nucleotides are TGTGCCAGCAGCTTAGGACTAGCGGCAGAACAAGAGACCCAGTACTTC.

Ten or more counts support this clonotype. V gene TRBV6-6 combines with J gene TRBJ1-5; no definite D call. The CDR3 length is 16 residues. The V gene's germline CDR1 is MNHNY and CDR2 SVGAGI (reference sequence). V dropped 0 bases and J dropped 1 base, with 10 bases sitting between them. The CDR3 spells CASSYSSKESNQPQHF. The CDR3 nucleotides read TGTGCCAGCAGTTACTCGTCCAAGGAGAGCAATCAGCCCCAGCATTTT.

This clonotype was counted a few times. The chain uses TRBV5-1 and TRBJ2-7, with a tentative D call TRBD2 (6 bases). Germline CDR1 is SGHRS and CDR2 is YFSETQ. Trimming removed 5 bases from V and 6 bases from J, with 15 bases in between. The CDR3 has 13 residues. The CDR3 bases are TGCGCCAGCAGTCCCGGGAGAGGCTTCGAGCAGTACTTC. Protein sequence: CASSPGRGFEQYF.

This clonotype appeared a few times. The chain recombines TRBV9 with TRBJ2-5, with TRBD1 as a possible D gene (6 bases). Trimming pared 0 bases from V and 5 bases from J, leaving 11 bases between. The CDR3 runs to 14 residues. Looked up from germline, CDR1 is SGDLS and CDR2 is YYNGEE. CDR3 nucleotide sequence: TGTGCCAGCAGCGTAGGTGACAGGCCCGAGACCCAGTACTTC. This gives the protein CASSVGDRPETQYF. Full variable domain (missing parts from reference TRBV9 and TRBJ2-5): DSGVTQTPKHLITATGQRVTLRCSPRSGDLSVYWYQQSLDQGLQFLIQYYNGEERAKGNILERFSAQQFPDLHSELNLSSLELGDSALYFCASSVGDRPETQYFGPGTRLLVL.

This chain connects TRBV4-2 to TRBJ2-4, with 7 bases lining up with TRBD1. Trimming cost V 2 bases and J 7 bases; bases outside gene matches: 14. This CDR3 is built from 17 residues. From germline, CDR1 is LGHNA and CDR2 YNFKEQ. As DNA, the CDR3 is TGTGCCAGCAGCCAATCTAAGAACCAGGGGGTAAGGAACATTCAGTACTTC. Translation: CASSQSKNQGVRNIQYF.

The chain couples TRBV12-3 or TRBV12-4 to TRBJ1-5; D remains unclear. With 2 bases removed from V and 3 bases from J, the gap between germline ends came to 2 bases. This CDR3 comprises 12 residues. CDR3 region: CASSLLNQPQHF. In DNA, the CDR3 is TGTGCCAGCAGTTTACTCAATCAGCCCCAGCATTTT.

J is TRBJ2-3 and V is TRBV10-3; 9 nucleotides match TRBD2. This CDR3 region has 16 residues. Per germline, CDR1 ENHRY and CDR2 SYGVKD. V lost 6 bases, J lost 3 bases, and 10 bases stayed unmatched. The DNA of the CDR3 is TGTGCCATCAGGGGACAGACTAGCGGACTGACAGATACGCAGTATTTT. This translates into CAIRGQTSGLTDTQYF.

The rearrangement joins TRBV20-1 to TRBJ2-7; 9 bases are shared with TRBD1. V gave up 5 bases and J gave up 7 bases; unmatched junction bases: 9. The germline V gene has CDR1 DFQATT and CDR2 SNEGSKA (reference sequence). The CDR3 is 13 residues long. This CDR3 is CSARQGGTGEQYF. CDR3 nucleotides: TGCAGTGCTCGACAGGGGGGGACTGGGGAGCAGTACTTC.

This clonotype was counted a single time. V and J are TRBV9 and TRBJ2-2; D call uncertain. The CDR3 has 14 amino acids. Trimming removed 4 bases from V and 1 base from J, with 8 bases in between. Germline loops: CDR1 SGDLS, CDR2 YYNGEE. The CDR3 DNA reads as TGTGCCAGCAGCAGGACGGTGAACACCGGGGAGCTGTTTTTT. Its translation: CASSRTVNTGELFF.

In its sample, this clonotype was seen a few times. V gene TRBV20-1 combines with J gene TRBJ1-1; a possible D gene is TRBD1 (5 bases). Per germline, CDR1 DFQATT and CDR2 SNEGSKA (reference sequence). Trimming left V 2 bases short and J 4 bases short, with 14 bases between. The CDR3 contains 14 residues. Here the CDR3 reads CSARMDGGGTEAFF. In DNA form, the CDR3 reads TGCAGTGCTAGAATGGACGGCGGGGGCACTGAAGCTTTCTTT.

V gene TRBV10-3 combines with J gene TRBJ2-7; TRBD2 agrees at 10 bases. This CDR3 is 14 amino acids long. Germline V gives CDR1 ENHRY, CDR2 SYGVKD. V trimming: 6 bases; J trimming: 2 bases; junction bases outside the gene matches: 4. This CDR3 reads CAIRRTSGPYEQYF. The CDR3 bases are TGTGCCATCAGGAGGACTAGCGGACCCTACGAGCAGTACTTC.

This clonotype was counted ten times or more. This chain links TRBV27 with TRBJ1-6; D is uncertain. The ends were cut back, 2 bases at V and 4 bases at J, with 6 bases in the middle. The CDR3 is made up of 14 amino acids. Germline V gene lookup returns CDR1 MNHEY and CDR2 SMNVEV (reference sequence). CDR3 DNA sequence: TGTGCCAGCAGTTTAGATATTTATAATTCACCCCTCCACTTT. Its translation: CASSLDIYNSPLHF.

The chain links TRBV28 to TRBJ2-1; D might be TRBD1 (5 bases). CDR3 length equals 14 residues. In germline, CDR1 is MDHEN, CDR2 SYDVKM. The V end lost 3 bases, the J end lost 2 bases, and 8 bases lay between the germline ends. CDR3 sequence: CASSLGQAYNEQFF. The DNA of the CDR3 is TGTGCCAGCAGTTTGGGGCAGGCCTACAATGAGCAGTTCTTC.

This clonotype was detected a few times. The chain carries TRBV4-3 and TRBJ2-1; TRBD2 aligns across 11 bases. Germline assignment: CDR1 LGHNA and CDR2 YSLEER. V shed 0 bases and J 7 bases; nucleotides not matched to a gene: 2. CDR3 length: 15 amino acids. The CDR3 here is CASSQELAGVNEQFF. The CDR3 bases are TGCGCCAGCAGCCAAGAACTAGCGGGAGTGAATGAGCAGTTCTTC.

This clonotype was observed a handful of times. This rearrangement joins TRBV28 to TRBJ2-7; the D gene is possibly TRBD2 (5 bases). The CDR3 is 11 amino acids. V was cut by 3 bases and J by 6 bases, with 6 bases left in between. Looked up from germline, CDR1 is MDHEN and CDR2 is SYDVKM. The chain's CDR3 is CASSFEGEQYF. CDR3 nucleotide sequence: TGTGCCAGCAGTTTCGAGGGCGAGCAGTACTTC. The variable domain in full, with the rest retrieved from reference TRBV28 and TRBJ2-7, is DVKVTQSSRYLVKRTGEKVFLECVQDMDHENMFWYRQDPGLGLRLIYFSYDVKMKEKGDIPEGYSVSREKKERFSLILESASTNQTSMYLCASSFEGEQYFGPGTRLTVT.

The chain employs TRBV29-1 and TRBJ1-4, with 7 bases identical to TRBD1. The CDR3 extends over 13 amino acids. CDR1 is SQVTM, CDR2 ANQGSEA, per germline. V was clipped by 6 bases and J by 8 bases; unmatched bases: 9. CDR3 sequence: CSVGRGRGEKLFF. CDR3 in DNA: TGCAGCGTCGGAAGGGGGCGCGGAGAAAAACTGTTTTTT.

The CDR3 spells CASSQADSGRAGTGELFF. Written as DNA, the CDR3 is TGCGCCAGCAGCCAAGCTGATAGCGGGAGGGCCGGCACCGGGGAGCTGTTTTTT. The chain couples TRBV4-3 to TRBJ2-2; 11 bases fit TRBD2. The germline V gene encodes CDR1 LGHNA and CDR2 YSLEER. The CDR3 contains 18 residues. Germline trimming cut 1 base from V and 4 bases from J; bases unmatched to any gene: 8.